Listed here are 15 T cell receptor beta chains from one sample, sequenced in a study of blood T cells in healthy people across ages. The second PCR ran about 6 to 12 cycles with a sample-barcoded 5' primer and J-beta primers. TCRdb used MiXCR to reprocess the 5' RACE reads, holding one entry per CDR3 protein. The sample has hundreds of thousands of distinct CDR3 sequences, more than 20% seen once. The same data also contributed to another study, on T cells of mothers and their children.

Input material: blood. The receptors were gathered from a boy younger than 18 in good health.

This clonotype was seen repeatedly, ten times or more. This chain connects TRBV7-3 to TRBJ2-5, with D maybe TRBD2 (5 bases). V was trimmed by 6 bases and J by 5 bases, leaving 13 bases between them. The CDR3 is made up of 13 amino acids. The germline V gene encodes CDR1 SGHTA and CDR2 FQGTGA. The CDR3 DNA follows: TGTGCCAGCAGTTTGCGGGTGGGGGAGACCCAGTACTTC. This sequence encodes CASSLRVGETQYF. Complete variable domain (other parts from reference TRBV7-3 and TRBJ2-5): GAGVSQTPSNKVTEKGKYVELRCDPISGHTALYWYRQSLGQGPEFLIYFQGTGAADDSGLPNDRFFAVRPEGSVSTLKIQRTERGDSAVYLCASSLRVGETQYFGPGTRLLVL.

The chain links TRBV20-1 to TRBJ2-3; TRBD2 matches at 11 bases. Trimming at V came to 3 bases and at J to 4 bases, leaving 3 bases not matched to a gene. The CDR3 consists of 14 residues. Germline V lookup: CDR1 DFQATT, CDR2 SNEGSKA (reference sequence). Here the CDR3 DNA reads TGCAGTGCTAGTACTAGCGGGAGTTCAGATACGCAGTATTTT. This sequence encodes CSASTSGSSDTQYF.

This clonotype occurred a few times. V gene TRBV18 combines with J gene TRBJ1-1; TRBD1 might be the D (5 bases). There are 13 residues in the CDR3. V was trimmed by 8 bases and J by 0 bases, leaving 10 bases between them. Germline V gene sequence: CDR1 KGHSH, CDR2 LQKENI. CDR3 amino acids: CASAGTLNTEAFF. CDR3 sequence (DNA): TGTGCCAGCGCCGGGACCCTGAACACTGAAGCTTTCTTT.

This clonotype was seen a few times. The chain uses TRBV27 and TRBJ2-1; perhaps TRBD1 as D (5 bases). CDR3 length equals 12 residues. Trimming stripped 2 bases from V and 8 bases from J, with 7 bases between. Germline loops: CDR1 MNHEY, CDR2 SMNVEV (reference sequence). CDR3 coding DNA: TGTGCCAGCAGTTTACAGGGCTATGAGCAGTTCTTC. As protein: CASSLQGYEQFF.

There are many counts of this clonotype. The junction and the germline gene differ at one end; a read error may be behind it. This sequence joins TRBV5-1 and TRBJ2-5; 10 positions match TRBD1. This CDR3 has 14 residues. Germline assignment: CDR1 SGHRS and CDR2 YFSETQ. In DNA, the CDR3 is TGTGCCAGCAGCTTAGGGACAGGGGAAGAGACCCAGTACTTC. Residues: CASSLGTGEETQYF.

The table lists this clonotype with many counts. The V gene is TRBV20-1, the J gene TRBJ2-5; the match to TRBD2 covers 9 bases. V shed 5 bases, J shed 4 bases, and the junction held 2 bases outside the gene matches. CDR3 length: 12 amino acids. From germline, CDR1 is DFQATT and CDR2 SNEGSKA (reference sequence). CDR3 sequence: CSAPAGGETQYF. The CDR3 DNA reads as TGCAGTGCTCCAGCGGGGGGAGAGACCCAGTACTTC.

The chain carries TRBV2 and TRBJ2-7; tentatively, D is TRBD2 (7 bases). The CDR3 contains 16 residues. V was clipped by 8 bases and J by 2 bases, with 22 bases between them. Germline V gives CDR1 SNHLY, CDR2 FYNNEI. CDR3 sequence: CASGRGGAGSPYEQYF. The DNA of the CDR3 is TGTGCCAGCGGTAGAGGGGGGGCAGGGTCCCCCTACGAGCAGTACTTC.

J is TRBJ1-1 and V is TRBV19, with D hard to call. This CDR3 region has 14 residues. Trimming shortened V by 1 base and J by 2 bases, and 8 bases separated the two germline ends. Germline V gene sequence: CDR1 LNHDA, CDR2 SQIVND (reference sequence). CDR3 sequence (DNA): TGTGCCAGTAGTATAGCGGAGGGAAACACTGAAGCTTTCTTT. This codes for CASSIAEGNTEAFF.

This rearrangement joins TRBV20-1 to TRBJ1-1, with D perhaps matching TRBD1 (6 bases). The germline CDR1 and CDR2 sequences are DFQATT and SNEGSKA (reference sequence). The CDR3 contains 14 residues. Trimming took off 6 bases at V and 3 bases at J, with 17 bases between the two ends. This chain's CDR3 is CSAPGARGDTEAFF. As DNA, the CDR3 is TGCAGTGCCCCCGGCGCAAGGGGGGACACTGAAGCTTTCTTT.

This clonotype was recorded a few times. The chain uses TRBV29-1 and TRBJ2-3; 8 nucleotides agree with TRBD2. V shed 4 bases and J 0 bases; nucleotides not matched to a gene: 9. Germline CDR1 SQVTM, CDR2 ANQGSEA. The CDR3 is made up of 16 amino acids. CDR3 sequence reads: CSVALKASGSTDTQYF. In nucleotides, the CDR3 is TGCAGCGTTGCACTTAAGGCTAGCGGGAGCACAGATACGCAGTATTTT.

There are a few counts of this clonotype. DNA of the CDR3: TGCGCCAGCAGCTTGAACCCTGACGCCTACAATGAGCAGTTCTTC. As protein: CASSLNPDAYNEQFF. V usage is TRBV5-1 and J usage is TRBJ2-1; no definite D call. The CDR3 is 15 residues long. The germline V gene has CDR1 SGHRS and CDR2 YFSETQ. Trimming took off 1 base at V and 2 bases at J, with 10 bases between the two ends.

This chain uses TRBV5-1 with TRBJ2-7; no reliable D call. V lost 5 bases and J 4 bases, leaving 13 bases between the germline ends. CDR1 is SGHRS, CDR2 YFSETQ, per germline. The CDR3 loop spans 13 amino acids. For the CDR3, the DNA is TGCGCCAGCAGTTGGTACTTTCCATACGAGCAGTACTTC. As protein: CASSWYFPYEQYF.

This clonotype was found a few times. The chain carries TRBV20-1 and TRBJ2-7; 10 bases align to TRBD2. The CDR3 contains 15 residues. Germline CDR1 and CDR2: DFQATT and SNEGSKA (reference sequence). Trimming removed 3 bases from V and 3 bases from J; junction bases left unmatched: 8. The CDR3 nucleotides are TGCAGTGCTAGGAGTCTAGCGGGAGACCTCTACGAGCAGTACTTC. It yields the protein CSARSLAGDLYEQYF.

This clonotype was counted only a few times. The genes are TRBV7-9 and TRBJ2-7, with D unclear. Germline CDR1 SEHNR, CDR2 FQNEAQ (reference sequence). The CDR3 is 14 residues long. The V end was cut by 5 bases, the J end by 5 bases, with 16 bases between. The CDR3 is CASSAIVASNEQYF. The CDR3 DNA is TGTGCCAGCAGCGCGATAGTGGCGTCCAACGAGCAGTACTTC.

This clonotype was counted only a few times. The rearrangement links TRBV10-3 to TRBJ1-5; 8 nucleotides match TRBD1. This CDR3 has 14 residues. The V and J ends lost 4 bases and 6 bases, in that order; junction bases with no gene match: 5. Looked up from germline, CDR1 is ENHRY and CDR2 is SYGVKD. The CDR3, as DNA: TGTGCCATCAGTGGGGCAGGGGGCGGTCAGCCCCAGCATTTT. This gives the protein CAISGAGGGQPQHF.